The 19 T cell receptor beta chains below come from one sample, sequenced in a study of T-cell reconstitution after alpha-beta-depleted transplantation in children. Library preparation (for TCRbeta) was performed with unique molecular identifiers. MiXCR, run by TCRdb on the PCR reads, gives a single entry per CDR3 protein. The repertoire holds 70,000 to 95,000 distinct CDR3 sequences, with 15% to 17% as singletons. This material consisted of PBMCs, mostly from graft donor cells, taken 180 days after TCRalphabeta/CD19-depleted stem cell transplant. These receptor sequences come from a male patient aged 2-9 years who had a stem cell transplant for acute lymphoblastic leukemia, so the T cells may come from the graft donor.

The CDR3 protein is CASSLSGAHYEQYF. In DNA, the CDR3 is TGTGCCAGCAGCTTAAGCGGGGCCCACTACGAGCAGTACTTC. The chain is built from TRBV7-9 and TRBJ2-7; 7 positions agree with TRBD2. The CDR3 has 14 residues. V was clipped by 2 bases and J by 3 bases; unmatched bases: 4. CDR1 is SEHNR and CDR2 is FQNEAQ in the germline V gene (reference sequence).

The chain carries TRBV7-7 and TRBJ2-2; no clear D gene. Trimming took off 1 base at V and 4 bases at J, with 4 bases between the two ends. The CDR3 is 13 residues long. Germline V CDR1 and CDR2: SSHAT, FNYEAQ (reference sequence). CDR3 residues: CASSLESTGELFF. The CDR3 bases are TGTGCCAGCAGCTTAGAGTCCACCGGGGAGCTGTTTTTT.

This chain links TRBV20-1 with TRBJ2-2; 10 nucleotides agree with TRBD2. With V trimmed by 6 bases and J by 0 bases, 10 bases remained unmatched. The germline gives CDR1 DFQATT, CDR2 SNEGSKA (reference sequence). The CDR3 totals 17 residues. The CDR3 sequence is CSAPELAGHPNTGELFF. CDR3 in DNA: TGCAGTGCCCCGGAACTAGCGGGGCACCCGAACACCGGGGAGCTGTTTTTT.

This clonotype was seen only a few times. The chain employs TRBV6-5 and TRBJ1-6; no definite D call. The CDR3 totals 16 residues. V shed 2 bases and J shed 8 bases, with 16 bases lying between them. Germline lookup yields CDR1 MNHEY and CDR2 SVGAGI. CDR3 nucleotides: TGTGCCAGCAGTTACCTTGGATTATCTTCGGATTCACCCCTCCACTTT. Protein product: CASSYLGLSSDSPLHF.

This clonotype was found a few times. V usage is TRBV20-1 and J usage is TRBJ2-7; D may be TRBD2 (5 bases). The CDR3 covers 14 residues. CDR1 is DFQATT, CDR2 SNEGSKA, per germline (reference sequence). The CDR3 loop reads CSINPTGYSYEQYF. The CDR3 bases are TGCAGCATTAACCCCACGGGATACTCCTACGAGCAGTACTTC.

This clonotype occurred a few times. This chain links TRBV7-2 with TRBJ2-7; no firm D call. Trimming left V 5 bases short and J 2 bases short, with 10 bases between. Germline lookup yields CDR1 SGHTA and CDR2 FQGNSA. The CDR3 length is 13 residues. CDR3 nucleotide sequence: TGTGCCAGCAGCCCGGTAGGAGCCTACGAGCAGTACTTC. Amino acid sequence: CASSPVGAYEQYF.

This clonotype was picked up many times. The CDR3 protein is CASSLGGRDTQYF. CDR3 nucleotide sequence: TGTGCCAGCAGCCTGGGGGGGCGGGATACGCAGTATTTT. The chain uses TRBV6-5 and TRBJ2-3, with a tentative D call TRBD2 (7 bases). This CDR3 has 13 amino acids. Germline assignment: CDR1 MNHEY and CDR2 SVGAGI. V lost 6 bases, J lost 6 bases, and 13 bases lay in between.

This clonotype was picked up a small number of times. The chain couples TRBV29-1 to TRBJ2-7; D gene uncertain. V shed 6 bases and J shed 3 bases, with 15 bases lying between them. Per germline, CDR1 SQVTM and CDR2 ANQGSEA. CDR3 size: 13 residues. CDR3 amino acids: CSVKGRFSYEQYF. CDR3 in DNA: TGCAGCGTAAAAGGCCGGTTCAGCTACGAGCAGTACTTC.

V is TRBV30 and J is TRBJ1-2; the match to TRBD1 covers 8 bases. Germline V gene data show CDR1 as GTSNPN and CDR2 as SVGIG (reference sequence). V gave up 3 bases and J gave up 6 bases; unmatched junction bases: 12. CDR3 length equals 15 residues. CDR3 coding DNA: TGTGCCTGGAGCCCCACGGGCAGGGGGCTGGATGGCTACACCTTC. It yields the protein CAWSPTGRGLDGYTF. Filled out from reference TRBV30 and TRBJ1-2, the complete variable domain reads SQTIHQWPATLVQPVGSPLSLECTVEGTSNPNLYWYRQAAGRGLQLLFYSVGIGQISSEVPQNLSASRPQDRQFILSSKKLLLSDSGFYLCAWSPTGRGLDGYTFGSGTRLTVV.

This sequence joins TRBV6-2 or TRBV6-3 and TRBJ2-1, with 8 positions matching TRBD2. V lost 2 bases, J lost 6 bases, and 9 bases stayed unmatched. The CDR3 is made up of 16 amino acids. Germline loops: CDR1 MNHEY, CDR2 SVGEGT. CDR3 amino acids: CASSYPPGGLGNEQFF. For the CDR3, the DNA is TGTGCCAGCAGTTACCCGCCGGGGGGGTTGGGCAATGAGCAGTTCTTC.

The rearrangement joins TRBV12-3 or TRBV12-4 to TRBJ2-7, with 9 bases aligning to TRBD1. With 6 bases clipped from V and 2 bases from J, the junction kept 5 bases outside the gene matches. CDR3 size: 14 residues. CDR3 amino acids: CASSPGTGTYEQYF. The CDR3 DNA reads as TGTGCCAGCAGCCCCGGGACAGGGACCTACGAGCAGTACTTC.

This clonotype was found many times. This chain links TRBV20-1 with TRBJ2-1; no definite D call. The CDR3 spans 16 residues. Looked up from germline, CDR1 is DFQATT and CDR2 is SNEGSKA (reference sequence). V lost 2 bases to trimming and J lost 2 bases, with 16 bases between them. The CDR3 protein is CSARLLPVGTYNEQFF. Written as DNA, the CDR3 is TGCAGTGCTAGACTGCTTCCTGTTGGCACCTACAATGAGCAGTTCTTC.

This clonotype was seen a few times. DNA of the CDR3: TGTGCCAGCAGGCGACACCCCAGGGGCCCCGGGGAGCTGTTTTTT. Its translation is CASRRHPRGPGELFF. J is TRBJ2-2 and V is TRBV6-1; a weak D match, TRBD1 (6 bases). Looked up from germline, CDR1 is MNHNS and CDR2 is SASEGT. The CDR3 runs 15 residues. V lost 6 bases and J 6 bases, leaving 17 bases between the germline ends.

This clonotype was counted ten times or more. The chain combines TRBV12-3 or TRBV12-4 with TRBJ1-4, with a tentative D call TRBD1 (6 bases). The CDR3 extends over 14 amino acids. V was pared by 3 bases and J by 5 bases, with 10 bases between. DNA of the CDR3: TGTGCCAGCAGTTTGGGACATCAGAATGAAAAACTGTTTTTT. Translated: CASSLGHQNEKLFF.

This clonotype was seen at least ten times. The chain recombines TRBV4-2 with TRBJ1-5; D unresolved. Per the germline V gene, CDR1 is LGHNA and CDR2 is YNFKEQ. The V end lost 1 base, the J end lost 6 bases, and 16 bases lay between the germline ends. The CDR3 consists of 16 residues. This chain's CDR3 is CASSQAAPGLGQPQHF. CDR3 sequence (DNA): TGTGCCAGCAGCCAAGCGGCCCCTGGGCTCGGTCAGCCCCAGCATTTT.

The chain carries TRBV15 and TRBJ2-5, with TRBD2 as a possible D gene (5 bases). V shed 0 bases and J shed 5 bases, with 10 bases lying between them. CDR1 and CDR2 from the germline V gene are LNHNV and YYDKDF (reference sequence). The CDR3 is 14 amino acids. The CDR3 is CATSRERVAETQYF. CDR3 nucleotides: TGTGCCACCAGCAGAGAGCGGGTCGCGGAGACCCAGTACTTC.

The V call is TRBV13, the J call TRBJ2-7; 11 positions match TRBD2. With V trimmed by 4 bases and J by 2 bases, 13 bases remained unmatched. The CDR3 spans 18 residues. Germline values: CDR1 PRHDT, CDR2 FYEKMQ (reference sequence). The CDR3 loop reads CASSSLAGGSIRTYEQYF. The CDR3 DNA is TGTGCCAGCAGCTCCCTAGCGGGGGGTTCCATAAGAACCTACGAGCAGTACTTC.

In this sample, this clonotype turned up a few times. The V gene is TRBV12-3 or TRBV12-4, the J gene TRBJ1-1; tentative D call: TRBD1 (5 bases). V lost 3 bases and J 1 base, leaving 9 bases between the germline ends. CDR3 length: 14 residues. The CDR3 DNA follows: TGTGCCAGCAGTTTGTCAGGGTGGAACACTGAAGCTTTCTTT. Its translation: CASSLSGWNTEAFF.

V gene TRBV3-1 combines with J gene TRBJ2-1; TRBD1 matches at 7 bases. The CDR3 spans 13 residues. Germline loops: CDR1 LGHDT, CDR2 YNNKEL (reference sequence). V lost 4 bases and J lost 7; bases outside the gene matches: 4. The CDR3 protein is CASSLVRGNEQFF. The DNA for the CDR3 is TGTGCCAGCAGCCTTGTCAGGGGGAATGAGCAGTTCTTC.